The 20 T cell receptor beta chains in this list originate from one sample, sequenced in a study of vaccination and CD4 T cells after COVID-19. Documented treatment: approximately 10-day PBMC culture with coronavirus spike peptide pools or control peptides (ViraFEST assay). The study sequenced cultured CD4+ T cell DNA using the Oncomine TCR Beta short-read assay. TCRdb fed the PCR reads into MiXCR, producing one record per CDR3 protein. The table has about 2,700 distinct CDR3 sequences, roughly 24% seen once; the top ten hold under 30%. The antigens these receptors bind are not known. The sequencing sample was made of CD4+ T cells from blood, cultured in vitro. These receptors all come from a human donor who had recovered from COVID-19.

This clonotype occurred a few times. The V and J genes are TRBV12-3 or TRBV12-4 and TRBJ2-1, with D possibly matching TRBD1 (5 bases). The CDR3 loop spans 15 amino acids. Trimming left V 5 bases short and J 6 bases short, with 17 bases between. This chain's CDR3 is CASSPPSTGRNEQFF. DNA of the CDR3: TGTGCCAGCAGTCCCCCCAGCACAGGACGCAATGAGCAGTTCTTC.

The chain couples TRBV20-1 to TRBJ2-6; 9 bases fit TRBD1. Per the germline V gene, CDR1 is DFQATT and CDR2 is SNEGSKA (reference sequence). V dropped 2 bases and J dropped 2; count of bases not matched to a gene: 4. The CDR3 sequence is 16 residues long. CDR3 coding DNA: TGCAGTGCTAGAAACAGGGGGCGACCTGGGGCCAACGTCCTGACTTTC. Its protein product is CSARNRGRPGANVLTF.

This clonotype ranks as large. V gene TRBV9 combines with J gene TRBJ2-7, with D perhaps assigned TRBD1 or TRBD2 (5 bases each). CDR3 length equals 15 residues. The V end was cut by 0 bases, the J end by 3 bases, with 13 bases between. The germline V gene encodes CDR1 SGDLS and CDR2 YYNGEE. In DNA, the CDR3 is TGTGCCAGCAGCGTAGGTAGGGCGAGGGGCTACGAGCAGTACTTC. It codes for CASSVGRARGYEQYF.

The chain couples TRBV11-3 to TRBJ2-3; possibly TRBD1 or TRBD2 for D (5 bases each). Trimming stripped 5 bases from V and 2 bases from J, with 14 bases between. The V gene's germline CDR1 is SGHNT and CDR2 YENEEA. This CDR3 has 15 amino acids. The CDR3 bases are TGTGCCAGCAGCGTGGGGGAGTGGGTCACAGATACGCAGTATTTT. The encoded protein is CASSVGEWVTDTQYF. The full variable domain, in which reference TRBV11-3 and TRBJ2-3 provide the parts outside the CDR3, is EAGVVQSPRYKIIEKKQPVAFWCNPISGHNTLYWYLQNLGQGPELLIRYENEEAVDDSQLPKDRFSAERLKGVDSTLKIQPAELGDSAVYLCASSVGEWVTDTQYFGPGTRLTVL.

This rearrangement joins TRBV20-1 to TRBJ2-5; D is uncertain. V shed 2 bases and J shed 2 bases, with 9 bases lying between them. The germline gives CDR1 DFQATT, CDR2 SNEGSKA (reference sequence). This CDR3 is built from 13 residues. The CDR3 region is CSARPAVQETQYF. For the CDR3, the DNA is TGCAGTGCTAGACCGGCAGTTCAAGAGACCCAGTACTTC.

The CDR3 region has the DNA TGTGCCAGCAGCTTAAGCCGGGCTAGCGGGGGGGAGACCCAGTACTTC. Protein product: CASSLSRASGGETQYF. The V gene is TRBV7-2, the J gene TRBJ2-5; 11 nucleotides align to TRBD2. The germline V gene encodes CDR1 SGHTA and CDR2 FQGNSA. After removal of 2 bases from V and 5 bases from J, the junction contained 7 bases not matched to a gene. CDR3 length: 16 residues.

This clonotype turned up a few times. The chain carries TRBV10-3 and TRBJ2-5; 8 positions match TRBD2. Germline-derived CDR1 and CDR2 are ENHRY and SYGVKD. V dropped 2 bases and J dropped 4; count of bases not matched to a gene: 6. CDR3 size: 15 residues. The CDR3 sequence: CAISERGGGIETQYF. In DNA form, the CDR3 reads TGTGCCATCAGTGAGCGTGGCGGGGGGATAGAGACCCAGTACTTC.

The sample holds a few counts of this clonotype. The rearrangement uses TRBV10-3 and TRBJ1-4, with TRBD1 matching over 7 bases. The CDR3 length is 15 residues. The germline CDR1 and CDR2 sequences are ENHRY and SYGVKD. With 3 bases clipped from V and 0 bases from J, the junction kept 1 base outside the gene matches. The CDR3 protein is CAISDGTATNEKLFF. DNA for the CDR3: TGTGCCATCAGTGACGGGACAGCAACTAATGAAAAACTGTTTTTT.

On this clonotype: A junction end diverges from the germline sequence, so it may reflect a read error. The rearrangement joins TRBV9 to TRBJ1-2; 7 positions agree with TRBD1. Per the germline V gene, CDR1 is SGDLS and CDR2 is YYNGEE. The CDR3 is made up of 13 amino acids. CDR3 in amino acids: CASSVQGDYGCTF. The CDR3 bases are TGTGCCAGCAGCGTACAGGGGGATTATGGCTGCACCTTC. The full variable domain, completed using reference TRBV9 and TRBJ1-2, is DSGVTQTPKHLITATGQRVTLRCSPRSGDLSVYWYQQSLDQGLQFLIQYYNGEERAKGNILERFSAQQFPDLHSELNLSSLELGDSALYFCASSVQGDYGCTFGSGTRLTVV.

This clonotype was observed a few times. This chain uses TRBV14 with TRBJ2-5; D is unresolved. Trimming stripped 2 bases from V and 1 base from J, with 5 bases between. Germline assignment: CDR1 SGHDN and CDR2 FVKESK. CDR3 size: 13 residues. This CDR3 reads CASSQQFQETQYF. The CDR3 coding sequence is TGTGCCAGCAGCCAACAGTTCCAAGAGACCCAGTACTTC.

There are a few counts of this clonotype. The chain employs TRBV20-1 and TRBJ2-2; 8 nucleotides align to TRBD2. This CDR3 comprises 12 residues. J gave up 6 bases and V 5 bases, and 2 bases lay outside the gene matches. From germline, CDR1 is DFQATT and CDR2 SNEGSKA (reference sequence). CDR3 residues: CSASGGAGELFF. For the CDR3, the DNA is TGCAGTGCTTCGGGGGGGGCCGGGGAGCTGTTTTTT.

By share of the sample, this clonotype is medium-sized. This rearrangement joins TRBV7-2 to TRBJ1-1; D possibly corresponds to TRBD1 (5 bases). Looked up from germline, CDR1 is SGHTA and CDR2 is FQGNSA. Trimming removed 2 bases from V and 4 bases from J, with 14 bases in between. The CDR3 is 15 residues long. For the CDR3, the DNA is TGTGCCAGCAGCTTACGCGGGGGAAGTGGCACTGAAGCTTTCTTT. Amino acid sequence: CASSLRGGSGTEAFF.

This clonotype came up a few times. The chain couples TRBV4-2 to TRBJ1-1; D unclear. Trimming took 4 bases from V and 2 from J, leaving 8 bases between them. This CDR3 is built from 13 residues. The germline V gene has CDR1 LGHNA and CDR2 YNFKEQ. This CDR3 is CASSPLANTEAFF. The CDR3 bases are TGTGCCAGCAGCCCCTTAGCTAACACTGAAGCTTTCTTT.

This clonotype is labeled as medium-sized. The chain joins TRBV20-1 to TRBJ1-1, with D possibly TRBD1 on 5 matching bases. The length of the CDR3 is 15 residues. The germline V gene has CDR1 DFQATT and CDR2 SNEGSKA (reference sequence). Between the trimmed V and J ends, which lost 5 bases and 5 bases, there was a span of 21 bases. CDR3 protein: CSAYPVGGGGTEAFF. DNA for the CDR3: TGCAGTGCTTACCCCGTTGGGGGGGGTGGAACTGAAGCTTTCTTT.

The chain employs TRBV5-4 and TRBJ2-7, with TRBD1 identical over 7 bases. From germline, CDR1 is SGHNT and CDR2 YYREEE (reference sequence). The CDR3 covers 15 residues. Germline trimming cut 3 bases from V and 2 bases from J; bases unmatched to any gene: 8. The CDR3 DNA is TGTGCCAGCAGCTCCGCCGGGACAGATACCTACGAGCAGTACTTC. Translation gives CASSSAGTDTYEQYF.

This clonotype was seen more than once but under ten times. The chain links TRBV11-2 to TRBJ2-3, with a tentative D call TRBD2 (6 bases). The CDR3 runs 15 residues. Germline lookup yields CDR1 SGHAT and CDR2 FQNNGV. Trimming took 0 bases from V and 5 from J, leaving 12 bases between them. DNA of the CDR3: TGTGCCAGCAGCTTAGATCGCGTGGGGGGAGATACGCAGTATTTT. It codes for CASSLDRVGGDTQYF. The full variable domain, completed using reference TRBV11-2 and TRBJ2-3, is EAGVAQSPRYKIIEKRQSVAFWCNPISGHATLYWYQQILGQGPKLLIQFQNNGVVDDSQLPKDRFSAERLKGVDSTLKIQPAKLEDSAVYLCASSLDRVGGDTQYFGPGTRLTVL.

The CDR3 loop is CASSLVFGEQYF. CDR3 nucleotides: TGTGCCAGCAGCTTAGTGTTCGGGGAGCAGTACTTC. The chain couples TRBV11-2 to TRBJ2-7; D gene uncertain. The length of the CDR3 is 12 residues. CDR1 is SGHAT, CDR2 FQNNGV, per germline. Trimming left V 1 base short and J 7 bases short, with 8 bases between.

The J gene is TRBJ2-7, the V gene TRBV11-1, with TRBD2 identical over 13 bases. The V gene's germline CDR1 is SGHAT and CDR2 FQDESV (reference sequence). The V segment lost 1 base and the J segment 3 bases; nucleotides outside the gene matches: 24. The CDR3 sequence is 23 residues long. The DNA for the CDR3 is TGTGCCAGCAGCTTAGATACGGTGGACAGCGGGACTAGCGGGGATACGGGTGGCTACGAGCAGTACTTC. Residues: CASSLDTVDSGTSGDTGGYEQYF.

About this clonotype: Germline is not matched at one junction end, which may reflect a read error. This chain connects TRBV12-3 or TRBV12-4 to TRBJ2-1; D possibly corresponds to TRBD2 (5 bases). The CDR3 covers 14 residues. The CDR3 spells CASSLEAHRDEQLF. CDR3 nucleotides: TGTGCCAGCAGCCTAGAGGCTCACCGGGATGAGCAGCTCTTC.

This chain links TRBV5-1 with TRBJ2-3; 15 nucleotides line up with TRBD2. Germline loops: CDR1 SGHRS, CDR2 YFSETQ. V lost 3 bases to trimming and J lost 4 bases; unmatched junction nucleotides: 15. The CDR3 is 20 residues long. The CDR3 sequence: CASSSSGTSGRTFSPDTQYF. For the CDR3, the DNA is TGCGCCAGCAGCTCATCCGGGACTAGCGGGAGGACCTTCTCCCCAGATACGCAGTATTTT.